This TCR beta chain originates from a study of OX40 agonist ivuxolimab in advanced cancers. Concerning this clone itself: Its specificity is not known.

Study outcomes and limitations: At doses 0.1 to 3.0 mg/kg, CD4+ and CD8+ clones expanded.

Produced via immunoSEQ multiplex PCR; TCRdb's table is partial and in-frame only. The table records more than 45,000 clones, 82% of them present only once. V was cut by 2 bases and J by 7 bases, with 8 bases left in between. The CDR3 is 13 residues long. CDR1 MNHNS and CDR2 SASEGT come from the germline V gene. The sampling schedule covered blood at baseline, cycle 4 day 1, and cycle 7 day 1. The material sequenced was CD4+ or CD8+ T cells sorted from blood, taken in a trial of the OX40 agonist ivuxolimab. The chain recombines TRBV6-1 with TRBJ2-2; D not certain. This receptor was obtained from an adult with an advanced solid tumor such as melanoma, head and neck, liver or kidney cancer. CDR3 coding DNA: TGTGCCAGCAGTGAATCTTATCGCGGGGAGCTGTTTTTT. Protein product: CASSESYRGELFF.